One T cell receptor (beta chain) is described in this entry. These data are taken from a study of PD-L1 blockade in urothelial cancer. Assay used: immunoSEQ multiplex PCR; TCRdb lists only in-frame clones, some missing. The repertoire holds about 82,000 clones, with roughly 90% as singletons. Trimming stripped 6 bases from V and 3 bases from J, with 16 bases between. CDR1 and CDR2 (germline): ENHRY, SYGVKD. The CDR3 is 15 amino acids. V gene TRBV10-3 combines with J gene TRBJ2-3; possible D gene TRBD2, 6 bases. This TCR came from a man between 60 and 75 years old with urothelial cancer. Specimen: PBMCs, collected around atezolizumab (anti-PD-L1) treatment. In DNA form, the CDR3 reads TGTGCCATCAGGAAGGGACTGGAGGGGACAGATACGCAGTATTTT. Amino acids: CAIRKGLEGTDTQYF.